Listed below are T cell receptor beta chains from one sample, sequenced in a study of cytomegalovirus exposure and HLA in healthy donors. Produced via immunoSEQ multiplex PCR; TCRdb's table is partial and in-frame only. The data contain under 250,000 clones, 70% to 90% of them singletons. The sequenced sample was PBMCs. The receptors derive from an older woman in good health and CMV-seropositive. CDR3s include the opening cysteine and the closing phenylalanine or tryptophan. D genes are given only for firm matches. Rows may omit the clone size; those that give it use once, few, many or a size class.

.,TRBJ2-5,TRBV2,TRBD1,CASRPGTGGRETQYF,TGTGCCAGCAGACCCGGGACAGGGGGCCGAGAGACCCAGTACTTC
.,TRBJ2-1,TRBV2,.,CASESERSYNEQFF,TGTGCCAGCGAGTCGGAGCGGTCCTACAATGAGCAGTTCTTC
.,TRBJ1-2,TRBV28,TRBD1,CASSLLRREGADYGYTF,TGTGCCAGCAGTTTATTGCGGCGGGAGGGGGCCGACTATGGCTACACCTTC
.,TRBJ2-7,TRBV29-1,TRBD2,CSVTSGTPYEQYF,TGCAGTGTAACAAGCGGGACCCCCTACGAGCAGTACTTC
.,TRBJ2-2,TRBV29-1,.,CSVGGNAGELFF,TGCAGCGTTGGAGGTAACGCCGGGGAGCTGTTTTTT
.,TRBJ1-2,TRBV7-9,TRBD1,CASPTLPGQGARGFYGYTF,TGTGCCAGCCCAACCCTACCGGGACAGGGGGCGAGGGGCTTCTATGGCTACACCTTC
.,TRBJ1-1,TRBV5-5,.,CASSFSGNTEAFF,TGTGCCAGCAGCTTTTCGGGGAACACTGAAGCTTTCTTT
.,TRBJ2-1,TRBV10-3,TRBD1,CASRPFRDSYNEQFF,TGTGCCAGCCGGCCCTTCCGGGACAGTTACAATGAGCAGTTCTTC
.,TRBJ2-7,TRBV11-2,TRBD2,CASSPLAGVRSYEQYF,TGTGCCAGCAGCCCCTTAGCGGGAGTCAGATCCTACGAGCAGTACTTC
.,TRBJ2-5,TRBV25-1,TRBD2,CATQTSVIETQYF,TGTGCCACCCAGACTAGCGTGATCGAGACCCAGTACTTC
few,TRBJ2-2,TRBV10-3,TRBD2,CAISESVWLAGETGELFF,TGTGCCATCAGTGAGTCGGTATGGCTAGCGGGAGAAACCGGGGAGCTGTTTTTT
once,TRBJ2-5,TRBV9,TRBD2,CASSVGGGETQYF,TGTGCCAGCAGCGTAGGGGGAGGGGAGACCCAGTACTTC
.,TRBJ1-2,TRBV7-2,.,CASSRSALYGYTF,TGTGCCAGCAGCCGCAGTGCCCTCTATGGCTACACCTTC
.,TRBJ2-6,TRBV2,TRBD2,CASSGTSAGANVLTF,TGTGCCAGCAGCGGGACTAGCGCTGGGGCCAACGTCCTGACTTTC